The rows below give T cell receptor beta chains drawn from one sample of a study of T cells in Graves' hyperthyroidism and ophthalmopathy. TCRdb recomputed calls from the multiplex PCR reads with MiXCR, one row per CDR3 protein. The sample holds roughly 740,000 distinct CDR3 sequences; 16% are singletons and the top ten take under 8.5%. The source material was blood. These receptors originate from a man between 18 and 29 years old with Graves' hyperthyroidism. CDR3s leave out the opening cysteine and the closing phenylalanine or tryptophan. Fields, in order: V gene, J gene, D gene, clone size, CDR3 protein. D genes are given only for firm matches. Size values are once, few and many counts, or a class for expanded clones, and some rows have none.

>TRBV5-1|TRBJ2-2|TRBD2|few
ASSAGGRNTGELF
>TRBV6-2/TRBV6-3|TRBJ2-2|NA|NA
ASRFSGNTGELF
>TRBV2|TRBJ2-7|TRBD2|NA
ASSLGAGEREQY
>TRBV27|TRBJ2-1|TRBD1|few
ASSLSGTGAYNEQF
>TRBV29-1|TRBJ1-2|NA|NA
SVEVAGESYGYT
>TRBV9|TRBJ2-1|TRBD2|few
ASTILAGAYNEQF
>TRBV20-1|TRBJ2-5|TRBD1|many
SAPRQGETQY
>TRBV20-1|TRBJ1-6|NA|NA
SARNVHNSPLH
>TRBV27|TRBJ2-3|TRBD1|many
ASRIGQGWDTQY
>TRBV20-1|TRBJ2-6|NA|few
SATQRGANVLT
>TRBV18|TRBJ1-1|NA|many
ASSPPGRRNTEAF
>TRBV13|TRBJ2-5|NA|NA
ASTGPRAPQETQY
>TRBV11-2|TRBJ2-7|TRBD1|NA
ASSANRGRYEQY
>TRBV24-1|TRBJ2-1|TRBD2|NA
ATSDSLAGGLNEQF
>TRBV11-2|TRBJ2-6|TRBD1|NA
ASSSGQGSSGANVLT
>TRBV6-6|TRBJ2-2|TRBD2|many
ASSYSSREGGELF
>TRBV28|TRBJ2-2|NA|NA
ASSPGIGSAGELF
>TRBV9|TRBJ2-7|TRBD1|few
ASSVEGQATAYEQY
>TRBV2|TRBJ2-1|NA|many
ASLARESYNEQF